This note documents a single TCR beta chain sequence. The antigen remains undetermined. The germline gives CDR1 SQVTM, CDR2 ANQGSEA. This CDR3 spans 11 amino acids. This entry is derived from a study of CXCR3-negative and CXCR3-positive naive CD8 T cells. Regarding the study as a whole: With CXCR3 expression partially decreased after cryopreservation, most assays relied on fresh PBMCs. The study found that naive CXCR3-negative and CXCR3-positive cells shared TRBV-TRBJ usage, while memory cells differed. CXCR3-positive naive cells carried more hydrophobic TRB CDR3s than CXCR3-negative naive cells did.

Each TRB cDNA library was prepared by 5' RACE (with UMI labels). TCRdb re-called the 5' RACE reads and gives one entry per CDR3 protein, without DNA. The sample spans 130,000 to 150,000 distinct CDR3 sequences; the ten largest clones claim under 0.35%. CD8+ T cell subsets were each sorted in triplicate, about 290,000 cells apiece. The sequencing input was naive CXCR3+ CD8+ T cells from blood. The sample's subset: CD45RO-CCR7+CD27+CD95- naive CD8+ T cells expressing CXCR3 (TNR3+). The gene calls are TRBV29-1 and TRBJ1-1. The receptor comes from a human donor in good health. Some clones in this sample may be carry-over from other donors' samples. The CDR3 loop is CSVTTGYEAFF.